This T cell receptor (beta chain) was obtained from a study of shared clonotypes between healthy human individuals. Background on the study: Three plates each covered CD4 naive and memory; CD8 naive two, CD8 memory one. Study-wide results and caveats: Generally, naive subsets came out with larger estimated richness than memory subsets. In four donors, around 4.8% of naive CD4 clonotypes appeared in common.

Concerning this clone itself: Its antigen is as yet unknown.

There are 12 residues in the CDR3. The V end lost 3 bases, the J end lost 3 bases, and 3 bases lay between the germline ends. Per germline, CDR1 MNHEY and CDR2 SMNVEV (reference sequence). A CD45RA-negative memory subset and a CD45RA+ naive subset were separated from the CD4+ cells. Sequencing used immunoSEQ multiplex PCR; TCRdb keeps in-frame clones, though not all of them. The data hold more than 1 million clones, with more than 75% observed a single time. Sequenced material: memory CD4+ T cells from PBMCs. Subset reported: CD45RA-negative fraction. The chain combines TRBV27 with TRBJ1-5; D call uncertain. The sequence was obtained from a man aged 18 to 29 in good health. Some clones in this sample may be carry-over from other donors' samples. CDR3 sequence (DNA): TGTGCCAGCAGTTTCACCAATCAGCCCCAGCATTTT. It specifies CASSFTNQPQHF.